This T cell receptor (beta chain) comes out of a study of blood T cell repertoires in COVID-19. Study-wide background: Some COVID-19 samples were acute and others convalescent; all came from the United States, Italy and Spain. Nucleic acid was either cDNA or gDNA, and it came from T cells, B-cell-depleted T cells, or PBMCs.

In the authors' methods: Reference gene primer amplification gave estimated nucleated cell counts. The repertoire was sequenced with immunoSEQ multiplex PCR; TCRdb's copy has only in-frame clones and lacks some. The V and J calls and the clone size are those of that table, but D and trimming were determined from the DNA. This table has 110,000 to 150,000 clones, 85% to 90% appearing once. CDR1 and CDR2 (germline): SGDLS, YYNGEE. The CDR3 spans 13 residues. V was pared by 8 bases and J by 2 bases, with 11 bases between. This clonotype was obtained from a woman over 75 with acute or convalescent COVID-19. The genes are TRBV9 and TRBJ2-1; tentative D call: TRBD2 (7 bases). Sequencing input: peripheral blood. CDR3 nucleotide sequence: TGTGCCAGTTCGGGGGGCCCCTACAATGAGCAGTTCTTC. Its protein is CASSGGPYNEQFF. Variable domain in full (rest from reference TRBV9 and TRBJ2-1): DSGVTQTPKHLITATGQRVTLRCSPRSGDLSVYWYQQSLDQGLQFLIQYYNGEERAKGNILERFSAQQFPDLHSELNLSSLELGDSALYFCASSGGPYNEQFFGPGTRLTVL.